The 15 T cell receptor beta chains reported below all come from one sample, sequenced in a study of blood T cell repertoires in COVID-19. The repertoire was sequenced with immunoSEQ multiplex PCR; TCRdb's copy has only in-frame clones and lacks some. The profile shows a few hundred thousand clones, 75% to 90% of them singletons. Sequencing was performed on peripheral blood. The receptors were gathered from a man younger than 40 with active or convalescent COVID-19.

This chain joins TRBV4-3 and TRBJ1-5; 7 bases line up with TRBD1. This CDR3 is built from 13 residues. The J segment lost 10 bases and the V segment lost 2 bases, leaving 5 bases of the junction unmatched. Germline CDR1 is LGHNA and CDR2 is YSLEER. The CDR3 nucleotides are TGCGCCAGCAGCCAAATTCAGGGGGGCCCCCAGCATTTT. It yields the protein CASSQIQGGPQHF.

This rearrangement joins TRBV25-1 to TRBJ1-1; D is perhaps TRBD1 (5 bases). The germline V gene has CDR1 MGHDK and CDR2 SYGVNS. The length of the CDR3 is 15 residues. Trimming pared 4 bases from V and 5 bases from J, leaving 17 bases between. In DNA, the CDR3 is TGTGCCAGCAGTGCCTATACGAAGGGGTTGACTGAAGCTTTCTTT. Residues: CASSAYTKGLTEAFF.

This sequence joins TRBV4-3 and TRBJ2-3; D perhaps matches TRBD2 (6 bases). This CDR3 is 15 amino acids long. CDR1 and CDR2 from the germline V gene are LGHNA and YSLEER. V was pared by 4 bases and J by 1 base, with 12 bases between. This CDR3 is CASSPGGVGTDTQYF. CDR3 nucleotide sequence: TGCGCCAGCAGCCCCGGCGGGGTTGGCACAGATACGCAGTATTTT.

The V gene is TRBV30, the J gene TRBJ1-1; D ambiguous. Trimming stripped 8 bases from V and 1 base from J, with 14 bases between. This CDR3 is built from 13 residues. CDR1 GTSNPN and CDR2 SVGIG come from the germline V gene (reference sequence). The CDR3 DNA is TGTGCCGGTGTCCCTCTAACGAACACTGAAGCTTTCTTT. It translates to CAGVPLTNTEAFF.

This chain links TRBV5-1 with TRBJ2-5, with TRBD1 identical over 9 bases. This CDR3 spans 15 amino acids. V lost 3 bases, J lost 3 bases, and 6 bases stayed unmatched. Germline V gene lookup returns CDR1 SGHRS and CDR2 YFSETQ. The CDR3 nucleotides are TGCGCCAGCAGCTCGGGGACAGGGCCGGAAGAGACCCAGTACTTC. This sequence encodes CASSSGTGPEETQYF.

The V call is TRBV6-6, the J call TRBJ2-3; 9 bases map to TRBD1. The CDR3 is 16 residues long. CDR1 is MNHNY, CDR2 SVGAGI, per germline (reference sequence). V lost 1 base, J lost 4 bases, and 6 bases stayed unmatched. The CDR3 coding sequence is TGTGCCAGCAGTTACTTGGACAGGGGTCTGGCAGATACGCAGTATTTT. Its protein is CASSYLDRGLADTQYF.

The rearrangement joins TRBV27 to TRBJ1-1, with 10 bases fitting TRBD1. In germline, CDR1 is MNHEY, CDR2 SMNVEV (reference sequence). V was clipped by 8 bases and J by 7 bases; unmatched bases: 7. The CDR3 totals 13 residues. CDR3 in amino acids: CASGDRGSYEAFF. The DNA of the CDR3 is TGTGCCAGCGGGGACAGGGGAAGTTATGAAGCTTTCTTT.

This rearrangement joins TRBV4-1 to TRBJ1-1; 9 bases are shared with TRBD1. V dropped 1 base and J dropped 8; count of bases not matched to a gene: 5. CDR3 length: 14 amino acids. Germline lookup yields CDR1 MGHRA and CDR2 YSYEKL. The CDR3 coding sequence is TGCGCCAGCAGCCAAGCTCGGGGGACAGGGGAAGCTTTCTTT. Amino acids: CASSQARGTGEAFF.

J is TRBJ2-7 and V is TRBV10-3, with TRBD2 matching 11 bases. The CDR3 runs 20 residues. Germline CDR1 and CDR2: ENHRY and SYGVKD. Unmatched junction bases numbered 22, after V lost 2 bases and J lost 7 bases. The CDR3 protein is CAISEAPGLAAVHELGEQYF. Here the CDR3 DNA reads TGTGCCATCAGTGAGGCCCCGGGACTAGCGGCCGTCCATGAGCTAGGGGAGCAGTACTTC.

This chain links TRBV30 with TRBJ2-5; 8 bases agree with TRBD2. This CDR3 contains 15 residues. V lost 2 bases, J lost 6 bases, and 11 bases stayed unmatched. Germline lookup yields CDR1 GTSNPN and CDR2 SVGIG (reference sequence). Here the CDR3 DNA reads TGTGCCTGGAGTCCAGCGGTAGCGGGGTTTCAGACCCAGTACTTC. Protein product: CAWSPAVAGFQTQYF.

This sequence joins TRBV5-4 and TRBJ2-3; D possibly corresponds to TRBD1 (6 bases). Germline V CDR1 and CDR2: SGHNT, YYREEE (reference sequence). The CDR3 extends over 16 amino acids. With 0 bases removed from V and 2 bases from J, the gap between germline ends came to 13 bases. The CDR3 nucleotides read TGTGCCAGCAGCTTGGCCTTGACAGGAGTCACAGATACGCAGTATTTT. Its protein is CASSLALTGVTDTQYF.

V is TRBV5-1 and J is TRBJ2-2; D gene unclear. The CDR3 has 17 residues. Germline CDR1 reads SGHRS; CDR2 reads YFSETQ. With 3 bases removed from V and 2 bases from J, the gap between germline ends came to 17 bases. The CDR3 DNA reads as TGCGCCAGCAGCTGGAGTTCCGGCTCCCCCAACACCGGGGAGCTGTTTTTT. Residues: CASSWSSGSPNTGELFF.

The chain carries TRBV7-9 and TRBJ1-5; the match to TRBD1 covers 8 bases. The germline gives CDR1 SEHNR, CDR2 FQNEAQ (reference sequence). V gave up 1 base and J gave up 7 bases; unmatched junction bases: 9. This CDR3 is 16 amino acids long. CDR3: CASSLGVGQDLQPQHF. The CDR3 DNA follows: TGTGCCAGCAGCTTAGGGGTGGGACAGGACTTGCAGCCCCAGCATTTT.

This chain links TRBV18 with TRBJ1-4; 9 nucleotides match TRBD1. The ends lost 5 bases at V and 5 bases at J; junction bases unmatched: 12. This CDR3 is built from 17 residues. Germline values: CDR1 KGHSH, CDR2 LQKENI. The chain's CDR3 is CASSYGTGRGMNEKLFF. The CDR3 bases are TGTGCCAGCTCATATGGGACAGGGAGAGGGATGAATGAAAAACTGTTTTTT.

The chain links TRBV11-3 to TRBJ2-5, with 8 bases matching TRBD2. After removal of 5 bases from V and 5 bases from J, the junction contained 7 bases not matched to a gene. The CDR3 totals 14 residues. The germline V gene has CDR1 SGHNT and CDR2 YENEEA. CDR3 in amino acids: CASSPRAGVETQYF. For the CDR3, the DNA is TGTGCCAGCAGCCCACGAGCGGGGGTTGAGACCCAGTACTTC. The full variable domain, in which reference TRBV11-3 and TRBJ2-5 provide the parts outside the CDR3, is EAGVVQSPRYKIIEKKQPVAFWCNPISGHNTLYWYLQNLGQGPELLIRYENEEAVDDSQLPKDRFSAERLKGVDSTLKIQPAELGDSAVYLCASSPRAGVETQYFGPGTRLLVL.